This is a list of T cell receptor beta chains from one sample in a study of blood T cell repertoires in COVID-19. The repertoire was sequenced with immunoSEQ multiplex PCR; TCRdb's copy has only in-frame clones and lacks some. The data contain about 260,000 clones, about 80% of them singletons. Sequenced sample: peripheral blood. These receptors were obtained from a woman older than 75 with acute or convalescent COVID-19. Each CDR3 is given without its conserved first and last residue. Only part of the rows carry a size: once, few, many, or a class if the clone is expanded.

j_gene,abundance,v_gene,CDR3aa
TRBJ2-7,once,TRBV5-5,ASSLGLDPYEQY
TRBJ1-6,.,TRBV2,ASCGGEYSPLH
TRBJ2-1,.,TRBV28,ASNVKGGGEQF
TRBJ2-6,.,TRBV5-4,ASSSRTGEGSGANVLT
TRBJ2-7,.,TRBV6-5,AVRTSGTSYEQY
TRBJ2-3,.,TRBV28,ASTSAGGGPDTQY
TRBJ2-7,.,TRBV5-4,ASSLTGPTYEQY
TRBJ1-3,.,TRBV7-9,ASSTQDTIY
TRBJ2-6,.,TRBV6-2/TRBV6-3,ASSYPGAPGANVLT
TRBJ2-2,.,TRBV5-8,ASTLEVGQGTGELF
TRBJ1-2,.,TRBV7-9,ASSLAGGANYGYT
TRBJ1-1,.,TRBV12-5,ASQPYQEQGEAF
TRBJ2-3,few,TRBV3-1/TRBV3-2,ASSRRGTSQLADTQY
TRBJ2-3,.,TRBV9,ASSTGARGPTDTQY
TRBJ2-5,few,TRBV7-9,ASSANMWTQY
TRBJ2-7,once,TRBV19,ASSTPGLAGASYEQY
TRBJ1-2,.,TRBV6-5,ASSYSGTNYGYT
TRBJ1-2,.,TRBV14,ASSQDPRDTYGYT
TRBJ2-3,.,TRBV5-5,ASTIPGQSTDTQY
TRBJ2-7,.,TRBV6-5,ASSYSSGSYEQY
TRBJ1-5,.,TRBV6-1,ASSDLTGSNQPQH
TRBJ2-7,.,TRBV18,ASSPPGIYEQY
TRBJ1-1,once,TRBV7-9,ASSFGTGVNTEAF
TRBJ1-4,.,TRBV7-2,ASTQRVGEKLF
TRBJ1-5,.,TRBV7-2,ASSSGQGVGNQPQH
TRBJ2-1,.,TRBV5-4,ASFAGGIRENEQF
TRBJ1-2,.,TRBV19,ASSEGGRDGYT
TRBJ2-1,.,TRBV5-1,ASRSGTGVYNEQF
TRBJ1-2,.,TRBV20-1,SAITDYGYT
TRBJ2-3,once,TRBV15,ATSRGRVPDTQY
TRBJ2-7,once,TRBV2,ASSDQRDYEQY
TRBJ2-1,.,TRBV3-1/TRBV3-2,ASTSYANGDEQF
TRBJ2-1,few,TRBV4-3,ASSWTGGRNEQF